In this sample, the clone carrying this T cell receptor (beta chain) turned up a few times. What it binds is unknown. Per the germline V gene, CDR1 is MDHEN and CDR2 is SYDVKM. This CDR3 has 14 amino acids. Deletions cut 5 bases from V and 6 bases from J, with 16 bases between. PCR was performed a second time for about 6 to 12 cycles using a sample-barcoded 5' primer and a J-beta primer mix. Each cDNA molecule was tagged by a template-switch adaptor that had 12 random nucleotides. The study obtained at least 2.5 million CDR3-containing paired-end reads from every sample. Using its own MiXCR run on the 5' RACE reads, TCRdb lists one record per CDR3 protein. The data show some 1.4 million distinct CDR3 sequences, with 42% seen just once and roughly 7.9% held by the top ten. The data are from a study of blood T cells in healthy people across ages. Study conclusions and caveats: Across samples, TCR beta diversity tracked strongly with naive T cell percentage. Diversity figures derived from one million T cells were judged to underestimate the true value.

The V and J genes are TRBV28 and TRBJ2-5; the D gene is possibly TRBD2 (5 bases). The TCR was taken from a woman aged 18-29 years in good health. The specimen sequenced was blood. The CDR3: CASSLGRIGKTQYF. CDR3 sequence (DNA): TGTGCCAGCAGTCTAGGGCGCATCGGGAAGACCCAGTACTTC.